These 2 T cell receptor beta chains share one sample of origin, sequenced in a study of shared clonotypes between healthy human individuals. Using immunoSEQ multiplex PCR, the repertoire was profiled, and TCRdb retains in-frame clones only, with some absent. The table has hundreds of thousands of clones, roughly 96% seen once; the top ten hold 0.32%. The sequencing input was memory CD8+ T cells sorted from blood. As for subset: CD45RO+ cells pooled with CCR7-negative TemRA cells. The source of these receptors is a man aged 25-45 years in good health.

This chain links TRBV4-1 with TRBJ1-5; 8 bases map to TRBD1. There are 15 residues in the CDR3. With 4 bases clipped from V and 0 bases from J, the junction kept 2 bases outside the gene matches. Per the germline V gene, CDR1 is MGHRA and CDR2 is YSYEKL. CDR3 amino acids: CASSRTGYSNQPQHF. DNA for the CDR3: TGCGCCAGCAGCCGGACAGGGTATAGCAATCAGCCCCAGCATTTT.

The chain is built from TRBV28 and TRBJ1-1, with D uncertain. Germline assignment: CDR1 MDHEN and CDR2 SYDVKM. The CDR3 runs to 13 residues. The germline V and J ends were trimmed by 3 bases and 2 bases, with 7 bases remaining between them. The CDR3 is CASSFRVNTEAFF. CDR3 coding DNA: TGTGCCAGCAGTTTTAGGGTTAACACTGAAGCTTTCTTT.